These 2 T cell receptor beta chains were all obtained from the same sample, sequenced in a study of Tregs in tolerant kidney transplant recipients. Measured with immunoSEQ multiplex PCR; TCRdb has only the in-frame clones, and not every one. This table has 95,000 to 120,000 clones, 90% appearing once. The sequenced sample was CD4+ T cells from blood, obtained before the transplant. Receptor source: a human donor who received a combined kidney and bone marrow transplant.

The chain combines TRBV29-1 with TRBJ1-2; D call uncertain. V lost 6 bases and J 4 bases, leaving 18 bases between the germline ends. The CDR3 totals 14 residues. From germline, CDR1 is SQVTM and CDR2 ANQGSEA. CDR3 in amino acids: CSVPVGGNGYGYTF. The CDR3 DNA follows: TGCAGCGTCCCGGTGGGAGGGAACGGCTATGGCTACACCTTC.

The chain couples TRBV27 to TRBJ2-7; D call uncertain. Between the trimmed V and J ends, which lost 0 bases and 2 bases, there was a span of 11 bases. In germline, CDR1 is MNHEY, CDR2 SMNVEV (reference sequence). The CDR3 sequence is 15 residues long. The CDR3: CASSLSVWQTYEQYF. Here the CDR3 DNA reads TGTGCCAGCAGTTTATCGGTTTGGCAGACCTACGAGCAGTACTTC.